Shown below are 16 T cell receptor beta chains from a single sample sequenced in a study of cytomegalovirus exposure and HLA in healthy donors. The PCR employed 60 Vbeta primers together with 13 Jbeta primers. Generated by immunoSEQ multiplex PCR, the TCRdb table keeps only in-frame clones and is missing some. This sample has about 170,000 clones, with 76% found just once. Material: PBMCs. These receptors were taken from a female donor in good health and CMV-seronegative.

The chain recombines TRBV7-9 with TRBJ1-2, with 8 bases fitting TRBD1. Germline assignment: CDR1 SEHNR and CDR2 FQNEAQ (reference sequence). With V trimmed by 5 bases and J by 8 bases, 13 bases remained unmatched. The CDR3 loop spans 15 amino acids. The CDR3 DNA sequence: TGTGCCAGCAGCGGATCCTACAGGGGGTCCCTAGGCTACACCTTC. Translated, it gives CASSGSYRGSLGYTF.

CDR3 amino acids: CASSLKGVGYTF. The CDR3 DNA sequence: TGTGCCAGCAGCTTGAAGGGGGTTGGCTACACCTTC. The V call is TRBV7-2, the J call TRBJ1-2, with a possible D match to TRBD1 (6 bases). The V end was cut by 3 bases, the J end by 7 bases, with 9 bases between. The CDR3 is 12 residues long. The germline CDR1 and CDR2 sequences are SGHTA and FQGNSA.

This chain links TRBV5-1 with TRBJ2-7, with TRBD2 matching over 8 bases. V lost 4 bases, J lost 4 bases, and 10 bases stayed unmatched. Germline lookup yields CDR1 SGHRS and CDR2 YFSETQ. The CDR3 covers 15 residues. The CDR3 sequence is CASSPAGTRGYEQYF. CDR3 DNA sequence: TGCGCCAGCAGCCCGGCGGGGACTAGAGGGTACGAGCAGTACTTC.

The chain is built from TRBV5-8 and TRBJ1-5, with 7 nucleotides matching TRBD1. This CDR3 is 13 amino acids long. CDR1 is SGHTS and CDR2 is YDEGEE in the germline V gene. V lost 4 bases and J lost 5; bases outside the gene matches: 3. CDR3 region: CASSPDRDQPQHF. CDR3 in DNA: TGTGCCAGCAGCCCCGACAGGGATCAGCCCCAGCATTTT.

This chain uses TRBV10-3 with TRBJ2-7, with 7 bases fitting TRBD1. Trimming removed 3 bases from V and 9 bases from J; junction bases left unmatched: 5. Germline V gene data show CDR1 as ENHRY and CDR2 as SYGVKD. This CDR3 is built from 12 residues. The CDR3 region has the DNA TGTGCCATCAGTGATAGGGGGCCGGTGCAGTACTTC. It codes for CAISDRGPVQYF.

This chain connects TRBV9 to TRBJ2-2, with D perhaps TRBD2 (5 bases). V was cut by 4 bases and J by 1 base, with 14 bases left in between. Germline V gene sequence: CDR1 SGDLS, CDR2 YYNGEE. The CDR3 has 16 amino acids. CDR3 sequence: CASSLTPGLNTGELFF. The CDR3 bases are TGTGCCAGCAGCTTAACACCGGGGTTGAACACCGGGGAGCTGTTTTTT.

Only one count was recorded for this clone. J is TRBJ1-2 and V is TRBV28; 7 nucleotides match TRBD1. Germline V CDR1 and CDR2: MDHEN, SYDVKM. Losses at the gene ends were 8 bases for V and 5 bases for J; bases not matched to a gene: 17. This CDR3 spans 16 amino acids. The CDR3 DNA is TGTGCCAGCTCCTCAGACAGGGTGGGGGTACCATATGGCTACACCTTC. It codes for CASSSDRVGVPYGYTF.

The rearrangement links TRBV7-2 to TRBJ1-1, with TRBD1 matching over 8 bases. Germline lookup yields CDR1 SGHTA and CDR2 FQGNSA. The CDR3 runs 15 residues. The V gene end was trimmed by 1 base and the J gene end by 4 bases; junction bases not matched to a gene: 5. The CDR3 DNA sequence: TGTGCCAGCAGCTTAGGGGACAGGTTCTTCACTGAAGCTTTCTTT. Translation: CASSLGDRFFTEAFF.

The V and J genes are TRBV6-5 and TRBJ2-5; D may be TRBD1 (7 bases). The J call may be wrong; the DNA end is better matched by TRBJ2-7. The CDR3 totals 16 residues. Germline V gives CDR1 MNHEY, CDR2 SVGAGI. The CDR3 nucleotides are TGTGCCAGCAGTTACTCATGGTTGACAGGGAGGTACGAGCAGTACTTC. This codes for CASSYSWLTGRYEQYF.

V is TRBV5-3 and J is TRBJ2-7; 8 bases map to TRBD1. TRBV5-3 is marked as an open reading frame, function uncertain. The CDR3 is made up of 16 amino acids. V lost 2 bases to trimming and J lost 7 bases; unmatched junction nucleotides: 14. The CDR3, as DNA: TGTGCCAGAAGCTTACTACAGGGGGTGATCTTTAGGGAGCAGTACTTC. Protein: CARSLLQGVIFREQYF.

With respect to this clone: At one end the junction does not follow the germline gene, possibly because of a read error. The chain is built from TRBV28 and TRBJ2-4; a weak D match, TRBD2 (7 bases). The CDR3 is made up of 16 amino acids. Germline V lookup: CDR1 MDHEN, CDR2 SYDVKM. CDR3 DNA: TGTGCCAGCAGTTTATCATACGGGGGGCGGGTTAACAGTCAGTACTTC. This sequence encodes CASSLSYGGRVNSQYF.

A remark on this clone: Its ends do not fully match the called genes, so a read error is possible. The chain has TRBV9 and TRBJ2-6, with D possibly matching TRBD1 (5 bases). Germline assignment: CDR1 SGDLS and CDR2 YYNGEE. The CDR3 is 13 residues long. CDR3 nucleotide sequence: TGTGCCAGCAGCGTTCCTGGGGCCAACGGCCTGACTTTC. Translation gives CASSVPGANGLTF.

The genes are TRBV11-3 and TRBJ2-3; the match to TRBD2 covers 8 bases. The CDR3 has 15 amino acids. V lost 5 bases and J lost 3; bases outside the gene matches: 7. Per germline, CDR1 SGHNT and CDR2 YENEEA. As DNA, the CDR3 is TGTGCCAGCAGCGTCGGGGGACTAGAAACAGATACGCAGTATTTT. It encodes CASSVGGLETDTQYF.

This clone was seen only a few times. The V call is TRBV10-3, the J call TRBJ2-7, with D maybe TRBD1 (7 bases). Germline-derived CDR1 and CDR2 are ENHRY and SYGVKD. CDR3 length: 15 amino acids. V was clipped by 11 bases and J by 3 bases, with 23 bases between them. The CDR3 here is CASRGDNGSIYEQYF. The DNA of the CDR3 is TGTGCCTCCAGGGGGGACAACGGGAGTATCTACGAGCAGTACTTC.

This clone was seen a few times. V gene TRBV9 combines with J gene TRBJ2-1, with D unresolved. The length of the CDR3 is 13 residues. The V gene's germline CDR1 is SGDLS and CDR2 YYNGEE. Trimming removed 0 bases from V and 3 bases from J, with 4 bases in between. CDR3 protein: CASSVALYNEQFF. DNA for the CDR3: TGTGCCAGCAGCGTAGCCCTCTACAATGAGCAGTTCTTC.

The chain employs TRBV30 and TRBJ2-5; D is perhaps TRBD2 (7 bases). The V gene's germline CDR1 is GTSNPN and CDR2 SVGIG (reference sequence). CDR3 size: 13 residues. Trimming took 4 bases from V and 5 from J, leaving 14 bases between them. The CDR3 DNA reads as TGTGCCTGGACGCGAAGGGGGGGGGAGACCCAGTACTTC. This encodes CAWTRRGGETQYF.